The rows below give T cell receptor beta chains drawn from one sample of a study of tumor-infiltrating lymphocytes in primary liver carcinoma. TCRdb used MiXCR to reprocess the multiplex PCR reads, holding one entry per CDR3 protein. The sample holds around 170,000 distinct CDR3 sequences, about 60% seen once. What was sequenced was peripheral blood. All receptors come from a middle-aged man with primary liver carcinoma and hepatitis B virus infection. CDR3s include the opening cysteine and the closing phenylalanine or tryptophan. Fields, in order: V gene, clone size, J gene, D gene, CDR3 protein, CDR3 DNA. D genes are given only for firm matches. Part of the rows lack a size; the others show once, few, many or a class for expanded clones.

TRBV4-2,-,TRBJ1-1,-,CASSQDRSRRKAFF,TGTGCCAGCAGCCAAGATCGTAGCAGGAGGAAGGCTTTCTTT
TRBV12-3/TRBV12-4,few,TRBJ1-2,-,CASSFGGGYTF,TGTGCCAGCAGTTTTGGCGGGGGCTACACCTTC
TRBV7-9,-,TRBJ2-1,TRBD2,CASSSGLAGLGLF,TGTGCCAGCAGCTCGGGACTAGCGGGACTCGGGCTCTTC
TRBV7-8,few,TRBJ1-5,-,CASSLGQAQHF,TGTGCTAGCAGCTTAGGGCAAGCCCAGCATTTT
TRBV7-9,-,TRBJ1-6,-,CASSLGGQNSPLHF,TGTGCCAGCAGCTTAGGAGGGCAAAATTCACCCCTCCACTTT
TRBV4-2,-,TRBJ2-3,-,CASSQRDLASDTQCF,TGTGCCAGCAGCCAGAGGGACTTAGCGTCAGATACGCAGTGTTTT
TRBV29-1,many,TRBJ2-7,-,CSVRDTVTSYEQYF,TGCAGCGTAAGGGACACCGTGACCTCCTACGAGCAGTACTTC
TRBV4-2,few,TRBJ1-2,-,CASSQPGIDYGYTF,TGTGCCAGCAGCCAACCAGGGATAGACTATGGCTACACCTTC
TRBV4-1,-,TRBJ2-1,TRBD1,CASSQQGQGPEYEQFF,TGCGCCAGCAGCCAGCAGGGACAGGGGCCCGAGTATGAGCAGTTCTTC
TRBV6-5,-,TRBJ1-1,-,CASRGQGKNTEASF,TGTGCCAGCAGGGGGCAGGGGAAGAACACTGAAGCTTCCTTT
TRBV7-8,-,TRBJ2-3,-,CASSFGVPATDTQYF,TGTGCCAGCAGCTTCGGAGTGCCCGCCACAGATACGCAGTATTTT
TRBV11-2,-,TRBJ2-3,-,CASSAWTDTRYF,TGTGCCAGCAGCGCTTGGACAGATACGCGGTATTTT
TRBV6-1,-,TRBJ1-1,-,CASSDYEVGAFF,TGTGCCAGCAGTGATTATGAGGTAGGGGCTTTCTTT
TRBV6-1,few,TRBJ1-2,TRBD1,CASSEGQRYGYTF,TGTGCCAGCAGCGAGGGACAGCGCTATGGCTACACCTTC
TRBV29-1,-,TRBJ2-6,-,CSVEEGGQGFLGTNVLTF,TGCAGCGTTGAAGAGGGAGGGCAGGGGTTCCTGGGGACCAACGTCCTGACTTTC
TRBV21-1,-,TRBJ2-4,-,CASSKDHSQIWAKNIQYF,TGTGCCAGCAGCAAAGATCACAGTCAGATTTGGGCCAAAAACATTCAGTACTTC
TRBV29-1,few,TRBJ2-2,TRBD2,CSVSSGRALNTGELFF,TGCAGCGTCTCTAGCGGGAGGGCCTTAAACACCGGGGAGCTGTTTTTT
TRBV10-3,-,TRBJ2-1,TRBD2,CAISESNLAGDNEQFF,TGTGCCATCAGTGAGTCCAATCTAGCGGGAGACAATGAGCAGTTCTTC
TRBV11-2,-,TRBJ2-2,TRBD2,CVSSPGTTNTGELFF,TGTGTCAGCAGCCCCGGGACTACCAACACCGGGGAGCTGTTTTTT
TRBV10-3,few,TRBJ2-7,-,CAISPSVGEPTEQYF,TGTGCCATCAGTCCTTCAGTGGGAGAACCTACCGAGCAGTACTTC
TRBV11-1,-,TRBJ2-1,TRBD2,CASSLGLTGEVDNQQFF,TGTGCCAGCAGTCTGGGACTAACGGGAGAAGTTGACAATCAGCAGTTCTTC
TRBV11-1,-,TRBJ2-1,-,CASNSSPTYNEQFF,TGTGCCAGCAACAGTTCGCCTACCTACAATGAGCAGTTCTTC
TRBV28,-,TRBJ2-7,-,CASSGGYPYEQYF,TGTGCCAGCAGTGGAGGGTATCCCTACGAGCAGTACTTC